This T cell receptor beta chain was retrieved from a study of T cells in Graves' hyperthyroidism and ophthalmopathy (dated 2019 in TCRdb). General notes on the study: Peripheral blood samples were taken at initial diagnosis, before any treatment was given. Whether ophthalmopathy could be predicted prospectively was tested in an independent validation cohort made up of under 20 hyperthyroidism patients plus 17 patients who later progressed to ophthalmopathy. In more than 5 Graves' hyperthyroidism patients, the study also compared T-cell repertoires from thyroid tissue with T-cell repertoires from blood. TCR V-J signatures able to tell the groups apart were searched for in a discovery cohort of around 95 patients, of whom fewer than 45 had Graves' ophthalmopathy and roughly 57 had stable Graves' hyperthyroidism. After sampling, hyperthyroidism patients received methimazole starting at 30 mg daily, and ophthalmopathy patients received high-dose intravenous methylprednisolone. TCR Vbeta CDR3 sequencing of 130 to 150 peripheral blood samples (43 ophthalmopathy, about 75 hyperthyroidism and some 17 progressor patients) is reported in the paper. The 90 to 100 discovery patients were randomly divided into training and test sets at a 7:3 ratio.

This clonotype was found a few times. Its antigen is still unknown. There are no base qualities to consult, and no much larger clone falls within one base. The TCR beta CDR3 regions were amplified from the RNA transcripts. A first-round RT-PCR of the TCR CDR3 used the HTBI primer set with the Qiagen OneStep RT-PCR kit. A second multiplex PCR round built the libraries, followed by size selection and purification. The libraries were sequenced on an Illumina HiSeq2000 using paired-end 100 bp reads. In the source study's methods: SOAPnuke was used to process the raw data, with reads discarded if the reads contained adapters or uncalled bases, had a mean Phred below 15, or lacked an exact constant-primer or identifier match. High-quality paired reads were merged with COPE v1.2.5, and unique nucleotide sequences were defined as clonotypes. MiTCR v1.1 was used to align the clonotypes against IMGT TRBV, TRBD and TRBJ reference segments. The analysis was restricted to V-J combinations with a frequency above 0.0001, which together covered just over 98% of the repertoires. The TCS score was defined as the ratio of F50 (clonal expansion) to E x V (chaos), calculated using BLOSUM62-based TCRdist between CDR3 peptides within each V-J. Welch's t-statistics and random forest reduced around 550 V-J features to under 15, which were used in a naive Bayes classifier (R e1071). In TCRdb, the public reads were trimmed at Q25 with fastp and aligned with MiXCR, with productive beta chains retained. Merged by CDR3 protein, the rows form single entries marked with the most common genes and DNA. Clone size and V and J calls follow TCRdb, not the original study. The sample has 500,000 to 550,000 distinct CDR3 sequences on record, 15% to 20% of them singletons. Over 45% of the sample is taken by the ten largest.

What the authors observed across the whole study: In cross-validation, a model built on a 13 V-J signature told ophthalmopathy apart from stable hyperthyroidism with 85% to 90% sensitivity and 81% to 82% specificity, and in testing the same model reached 80%/75%. In validation, the model predicted progression to ophthalmopathy with roughly 70% sensitivity and approximately 72% specificity, a median of approximately 6.7 months before onset. Sample size was not statistically predetermined, and blinding of investigators to group allocation was not performed. Most expanded thyroid clonotypes (frequency above 0.001) were also found in blood, which suggests that blood repertoires may mirror thyroid immune responses.

Ophthalmopathy patients had moderately to severely active disease, Clinical Activity Score of at least 3, NOSPECS grade of at least 4, and duration under 3 months. Patients with uncontrolled infections, other autoimmune diseases, pregnancy or lactation were excluded. Diagnoses were based on clinical symptoms, serum thyroxine and TRAb, thyroid ultrasound and orbital computed tomography. PBMCs were separated from around 9.1 ml of fresh peripheral blood using Ficoll-Paque density gradient centrifugation. Total RNA was extracted using Trizol reagent, and RNA quality was assessed on an Agilent 2100 Bioanalyzer. CDR1 and CDR2, looked up from the germline V gene, are MGHRA and YSYEKL. The junction shows trimming of 1 base on V and 6 bases on J, and the gene matches do not reach 6 bases of it. The CDR3 measures 15 amino acids from cysteine to phenylalanine. The read is trimmed to its CDR3 DNA, 45 bases read in frame from base 1.

The chain uses TRBV4-1 and TRBJ2-7; TRBD2 matches 10 bases in the middle. The clonotype was recovered from a man aged 35 to 55 with Graves' ophthalmopathy. Sequenced: blood. The CDR3 is CASSQVLLAGIEQYF. Here is the DNA: TGCGCCAGCAGCCAAGTGCTACTAGCGGGGATCGAGCAGTACTTC.